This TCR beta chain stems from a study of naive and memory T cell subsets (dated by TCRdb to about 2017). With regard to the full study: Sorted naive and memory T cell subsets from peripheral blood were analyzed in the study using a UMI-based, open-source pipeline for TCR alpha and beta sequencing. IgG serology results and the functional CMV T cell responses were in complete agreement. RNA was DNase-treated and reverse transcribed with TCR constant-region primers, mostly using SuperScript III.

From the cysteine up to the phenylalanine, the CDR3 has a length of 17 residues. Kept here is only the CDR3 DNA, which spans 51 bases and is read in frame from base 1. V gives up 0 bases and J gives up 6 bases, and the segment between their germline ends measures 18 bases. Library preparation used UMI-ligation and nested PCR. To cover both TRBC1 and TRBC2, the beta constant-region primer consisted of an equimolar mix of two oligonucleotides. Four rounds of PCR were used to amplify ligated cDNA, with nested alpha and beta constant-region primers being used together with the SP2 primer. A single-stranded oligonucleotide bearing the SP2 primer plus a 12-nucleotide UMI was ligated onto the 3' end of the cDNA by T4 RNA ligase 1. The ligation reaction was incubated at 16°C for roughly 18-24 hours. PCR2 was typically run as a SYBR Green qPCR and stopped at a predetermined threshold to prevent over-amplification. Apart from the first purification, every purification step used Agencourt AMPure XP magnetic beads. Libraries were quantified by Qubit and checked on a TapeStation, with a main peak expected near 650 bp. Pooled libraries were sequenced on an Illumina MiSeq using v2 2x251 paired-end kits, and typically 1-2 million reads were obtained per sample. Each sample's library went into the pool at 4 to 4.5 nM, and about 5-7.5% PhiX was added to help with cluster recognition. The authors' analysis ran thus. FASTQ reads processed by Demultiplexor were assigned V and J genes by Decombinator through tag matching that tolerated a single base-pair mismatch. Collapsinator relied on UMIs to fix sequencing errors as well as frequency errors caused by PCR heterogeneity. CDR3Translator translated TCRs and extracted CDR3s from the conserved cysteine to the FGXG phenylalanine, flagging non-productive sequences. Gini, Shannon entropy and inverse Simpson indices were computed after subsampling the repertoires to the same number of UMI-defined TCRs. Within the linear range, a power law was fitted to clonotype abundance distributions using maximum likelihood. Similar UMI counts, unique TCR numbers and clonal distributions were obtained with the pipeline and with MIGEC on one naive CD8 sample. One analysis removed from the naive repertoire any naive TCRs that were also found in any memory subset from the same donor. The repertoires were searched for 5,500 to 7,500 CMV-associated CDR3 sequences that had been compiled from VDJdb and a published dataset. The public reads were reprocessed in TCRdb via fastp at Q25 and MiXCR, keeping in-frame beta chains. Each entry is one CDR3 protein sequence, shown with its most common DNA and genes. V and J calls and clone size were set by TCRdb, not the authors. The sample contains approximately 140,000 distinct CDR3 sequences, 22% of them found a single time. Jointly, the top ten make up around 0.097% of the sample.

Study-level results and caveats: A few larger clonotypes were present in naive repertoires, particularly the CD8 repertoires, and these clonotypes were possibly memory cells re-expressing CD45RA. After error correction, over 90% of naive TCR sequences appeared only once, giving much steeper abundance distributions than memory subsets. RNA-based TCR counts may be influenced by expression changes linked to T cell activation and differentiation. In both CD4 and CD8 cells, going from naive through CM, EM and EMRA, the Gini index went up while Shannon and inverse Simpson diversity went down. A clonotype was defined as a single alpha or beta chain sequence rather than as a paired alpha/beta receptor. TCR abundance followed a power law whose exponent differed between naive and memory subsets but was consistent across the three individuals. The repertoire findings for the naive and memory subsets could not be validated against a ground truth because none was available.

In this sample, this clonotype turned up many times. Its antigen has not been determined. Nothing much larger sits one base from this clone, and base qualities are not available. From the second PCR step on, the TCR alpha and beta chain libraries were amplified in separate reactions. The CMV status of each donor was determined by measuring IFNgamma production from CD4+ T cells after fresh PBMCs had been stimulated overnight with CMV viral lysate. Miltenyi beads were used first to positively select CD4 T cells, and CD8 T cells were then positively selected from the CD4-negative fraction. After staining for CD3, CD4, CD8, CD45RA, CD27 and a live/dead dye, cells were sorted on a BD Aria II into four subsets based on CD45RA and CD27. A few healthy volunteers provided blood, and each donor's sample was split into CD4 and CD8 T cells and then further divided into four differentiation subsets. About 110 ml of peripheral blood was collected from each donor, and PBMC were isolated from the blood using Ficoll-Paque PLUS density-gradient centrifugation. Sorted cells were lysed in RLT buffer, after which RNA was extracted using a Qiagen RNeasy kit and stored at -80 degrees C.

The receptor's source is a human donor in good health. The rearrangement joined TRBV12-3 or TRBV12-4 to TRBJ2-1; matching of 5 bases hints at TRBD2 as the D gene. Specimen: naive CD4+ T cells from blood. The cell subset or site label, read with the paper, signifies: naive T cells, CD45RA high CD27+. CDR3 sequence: CASSLAPLANEFNEQFF. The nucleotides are TGTGCCAGCAGTTTAGCCCCTCTAGCAAATGAGTTCAATGAGCAGTTCTTC.